This TCR beta chain came from a study of low-dose radiotherapy and immunotherapy resistance in tumors. At least ten counts were recorded for this clonotype. Indicated time point: before trial treatment. Ipilimumab, nivolumab, aspirin, low-dose cyclophosphamide and low-dose radiotherapy were administered to donors. Alpha and beta chains were covered, as first-strand cDNA relied on TRAV- and TRBV-specific primers. TCRs were put through 20 PCR cycles of amplification with Phusion. A constant-region primer and the V-primer adapter served as the primer pair. TCRdb re-analysed the reads in MiXCR, keeping a single row per CDR3 protein. The data contain 65,000 to 100,000 distinct CDR3 sequences, roughly 19% of them singletons. Looked up from germline, CDR1 is SQVTM and CDR2 is ANQGSEA. V was trimmed by 2 bases and J by 10 bases, leaving 14 bases between them. The CDR3 spans 12 residues.

The starting material was PBMCs, obtained before treatment. The clonotype was recovered from a male donor with prostate cancer. The V call is TRBV29-1, the J call TRBJ1-1, with no clear D. In DNA, the CDR3 is TGCAGCGTTGAAAATTCCCCCGAAGGAGCTTTCTTT. This translates into CSVENSPEGAFF.